This T cell receptor beta chain comes out of a study of breast tumors, draining lymph nodes, adjacent tissues. General study findings and limits: Most tumor T cells seemingly derive from lymph node, then expand in tumor. Data only fit, rather than demonstrated, lymph node origin of most tumor T cells. Tumor repertoires ranked between lymph nodes and nontumor tissue in diversity, with V and J gene preferences. Luminal-like breast cancer showed significantly higher tumor–nontumor repertoire similarity than basal-like.

This clonotype was seen at least ten times. What it binds is not known. The lymph nodes were axillary draining lymph nodes from breast cancer patients. TCRdb re-called the multiplex PCR reads with MiXCR, one entry per CDR3 protein. The sample has some 200,000 distinct CDR3 sequences, 31% seen once. The V gene end was trimmed by 3 bases and the J gene end by 0 bases; junction bases not matched to a gene: 4. CDR1 and CDR2 from the germline V gene are SGHVS and FQNEAQ. This CDR3 is 16 amino acids long. The receptor comes from a female donor with breast cancer. Some clones in this sample may be carry-over from other donors' samples. Input material: axillary lymph node tissue. The V call is TRBV7-8, the J call TRBJ2-7; 11 nucleotides agree with TRBD2. The CDR3 DNA follows: TGTGCCAGCAGCTTCTCAACTAGCGGGAGCTCCTACGAGCAGTACTTC. Its protein is CASSFSTSGSSYEQYF.